This T cell receptor (beta chain) was sequenced during a study of vaccination and CD4 T cells after COVID-19. The Oncomine TCR Beta short-read assay sequenced DNA from cultured CD4+ T cells. Investigators isolated genomic DNA from cultured CD4+ T cells. TCRdb used MiXCR to reprocess the PCR reads, holding one entry per CDR3 protein. The profile shows about 5,400 distinct CDR3 sequences, 35% to 45% of them singletons. In regard to this clonotype: Antigen specificity is unknown.

Study-wide findings and caveats: In convalescent patients, 304 of 307 vaccine-specific clones were mono-reactive for SARS-CoV-2 spike.

V was pared by 4 bases and J by 0 bases, with 2 bases of the junction left unmatched. Germline loops: CDR1 SGHVS, CDR2 FQNEAQ. The CDR3 is made up of 14 amino acids. Treatment of the sample: approximately 9-day PBMC culture with coronavirus spike peptide pools or control peptides (ViraFEST assay). One should note that the unexposed donor's CD4+ T cells were collected before the COVID-19 pandemic (2011-2018). Sequenced: CD4+ T cells from blood, cultured in vitro. The source of this sequence is a human donor in good health. The V call is TRBV7-8, the J call TRBJ1-1; 7 bases match TRBD1. CDR3 in amino acids: CASSWDSLNTEAFF. The CDR3 DNA reads TGTGCCAGCAGCTGGGACAGTCTGAACACTGAAGCTTTCTTT.